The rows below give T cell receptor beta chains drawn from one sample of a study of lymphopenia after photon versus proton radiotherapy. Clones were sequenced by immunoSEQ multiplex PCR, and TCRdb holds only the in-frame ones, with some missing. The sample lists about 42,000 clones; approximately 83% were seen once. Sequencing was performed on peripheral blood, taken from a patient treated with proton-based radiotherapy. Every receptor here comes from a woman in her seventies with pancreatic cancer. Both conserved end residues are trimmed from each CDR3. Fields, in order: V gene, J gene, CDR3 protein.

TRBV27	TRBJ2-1	ASSLGLAGRTAYNEQF
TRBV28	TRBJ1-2	ASRGGTVDGYT
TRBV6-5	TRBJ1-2	ASSLQGNGYT
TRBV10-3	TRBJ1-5	AISRTGSYQPQH
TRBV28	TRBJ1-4	ASSLGGDYEKLF
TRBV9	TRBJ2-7	ASSGGGRASEQY
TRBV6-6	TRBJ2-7	ASSSHRDRAYEQY
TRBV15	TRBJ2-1	ATKPHSGGASYNEQF
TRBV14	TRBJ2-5	ASSQDTSGTQY
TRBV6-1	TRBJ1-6	ASSATPSNSPLH
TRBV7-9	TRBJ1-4	ASSPGEGSNEKLF
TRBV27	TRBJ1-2	ASSPPGGPYGYT
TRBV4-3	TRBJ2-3	ASSPYVLGSGITDTQY